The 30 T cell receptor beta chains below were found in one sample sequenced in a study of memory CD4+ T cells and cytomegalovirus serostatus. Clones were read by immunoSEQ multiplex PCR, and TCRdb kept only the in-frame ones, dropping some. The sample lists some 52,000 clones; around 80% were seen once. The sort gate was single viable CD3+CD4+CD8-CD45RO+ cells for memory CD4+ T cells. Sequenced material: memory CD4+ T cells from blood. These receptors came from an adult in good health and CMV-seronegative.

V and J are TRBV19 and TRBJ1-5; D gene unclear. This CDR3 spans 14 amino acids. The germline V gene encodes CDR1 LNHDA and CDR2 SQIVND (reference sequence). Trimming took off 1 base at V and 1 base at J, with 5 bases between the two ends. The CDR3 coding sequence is TGTGCCAGTAGTATAGGAGGGAGCAATCAGCCCCAGCATTTT. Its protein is CASSIGGSNQPQHF.

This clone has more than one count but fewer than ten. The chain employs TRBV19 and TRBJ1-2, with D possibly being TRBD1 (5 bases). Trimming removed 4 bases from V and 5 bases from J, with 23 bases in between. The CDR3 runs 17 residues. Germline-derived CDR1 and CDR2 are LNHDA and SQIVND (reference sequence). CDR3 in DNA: TGTGCCAGTAGTACCAAGAGTACCAGGGTTTTGGGGTATGGCTACACCTTC. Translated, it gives CASSTKSTRVLGYGYTF. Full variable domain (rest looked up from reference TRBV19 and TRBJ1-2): DGGITQSPKYLFRKEGQNVTLSCEQNLNHDAMYWYRQDPGQGLRLIYYSQIVNDFQKGDIAEGYSVSREKKESFPLTVTSAQKNPTAFYLCASSTKSTRVLGYGYTFGSGTRLTVV.

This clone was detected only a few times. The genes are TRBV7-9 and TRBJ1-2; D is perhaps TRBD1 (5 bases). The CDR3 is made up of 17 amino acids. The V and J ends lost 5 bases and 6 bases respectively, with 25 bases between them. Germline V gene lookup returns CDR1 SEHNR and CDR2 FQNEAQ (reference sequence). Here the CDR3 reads CASSRRAQKTGSHGYTF. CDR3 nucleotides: TGTGCCAGCAGCCGAAGGGCCCAAAAAACAGGATCCCATGGCTACACCTTC.

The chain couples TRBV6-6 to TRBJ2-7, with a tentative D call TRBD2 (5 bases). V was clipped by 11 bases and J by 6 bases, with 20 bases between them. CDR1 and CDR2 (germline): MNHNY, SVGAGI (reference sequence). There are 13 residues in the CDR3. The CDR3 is CASTPRGNAEQYF. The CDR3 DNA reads TGTGCCTCAACCCCACGGGGTAATGCCGAGCAGTACTTC.

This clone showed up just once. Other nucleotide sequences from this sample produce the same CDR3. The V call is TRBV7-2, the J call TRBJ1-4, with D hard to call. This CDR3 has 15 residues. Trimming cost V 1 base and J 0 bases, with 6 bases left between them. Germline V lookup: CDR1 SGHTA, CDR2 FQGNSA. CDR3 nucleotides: TGTGCCAGCAGCTTAGGATCGACAACTAATGAAAAACTGTTTTTT. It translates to CASSLGSTTNEKLFF.

Written as DNA, the CDR3 is TGTGCCAGTAGTATACAAGGGAGGGGAAAAGGGAATTCACCCCTCCACTTT. Translated, it gives CASSIQGRGKGNSPLHF. V usage is TRBV19 and J usage is TRBJ1-6; maybe TRBD1 (5 bases). The CDR3 extends over 17 amino acids. Trimming removed 2 bases at V and 7 bases at J, with 18 bases between. Germline assignment: CDR1 LNHDA and CDR2 SQIVND (reference sequence). The complete variable domain, with remaining parts taken from reference TRBV19 and TRBJ1-6, reads DGGITQSPKYLFRKEGQNVTLSCEQNLNHDAMYWYRQDPGQGLRLIYYSQIVNDFQKGDIAEGYSVSREKKESFPLTVTSAQKNPTAFYLCASSIQGRGKGNSPLHFGNGTRLTVT.

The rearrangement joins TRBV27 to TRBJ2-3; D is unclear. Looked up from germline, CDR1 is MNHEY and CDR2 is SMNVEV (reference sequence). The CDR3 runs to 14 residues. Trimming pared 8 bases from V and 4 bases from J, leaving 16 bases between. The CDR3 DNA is TGTGCCAGCGGCCCCGGTAGGAGATCAGATACGCAGTATTTT. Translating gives CASGPGRRSDTQYF.

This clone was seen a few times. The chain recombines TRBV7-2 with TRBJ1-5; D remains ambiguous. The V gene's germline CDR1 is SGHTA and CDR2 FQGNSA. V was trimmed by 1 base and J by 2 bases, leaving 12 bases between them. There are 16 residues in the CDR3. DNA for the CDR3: TGTGCCAGCAGCTTAGAGAGCCGGAGGGGCAATCAGCCCCAGCATTTT. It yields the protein CASSLESRRGNQPQHF.

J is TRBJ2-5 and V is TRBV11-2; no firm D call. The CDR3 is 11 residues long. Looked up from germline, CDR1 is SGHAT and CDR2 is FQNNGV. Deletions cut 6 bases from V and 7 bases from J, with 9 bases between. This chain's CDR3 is CASSTGSTQYF. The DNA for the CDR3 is TGTGCCAGCAGTACCGGCTCGACCCAGTACTTC.

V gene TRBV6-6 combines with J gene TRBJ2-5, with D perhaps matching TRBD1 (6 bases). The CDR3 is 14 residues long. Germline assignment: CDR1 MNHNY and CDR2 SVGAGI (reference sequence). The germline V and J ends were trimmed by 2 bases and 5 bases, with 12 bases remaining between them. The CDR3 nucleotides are TGTGCCAGCAGTTACGGGACATCGACGGAGACCCAGTACTTC. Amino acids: CASSYGTSTETQYF.

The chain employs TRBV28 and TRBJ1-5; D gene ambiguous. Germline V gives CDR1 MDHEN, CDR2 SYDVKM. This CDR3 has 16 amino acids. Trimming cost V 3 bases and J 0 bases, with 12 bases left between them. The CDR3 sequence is CASSFLGPFSNQPQHF. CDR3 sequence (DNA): TGTGCCAGCAGTTTCCTCGGGCCCTTTAGCAATCAGCCCCAGCATTTT.

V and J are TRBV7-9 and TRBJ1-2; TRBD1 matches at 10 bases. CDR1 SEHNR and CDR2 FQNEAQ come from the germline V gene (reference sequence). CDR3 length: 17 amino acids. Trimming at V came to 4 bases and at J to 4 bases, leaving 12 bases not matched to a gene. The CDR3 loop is CASSSRKDRGRAYGYTF. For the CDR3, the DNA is TGTGCCAGCAGCTCCCGAAAAGACAGGGGGCGAGCCTATGGCTACACCTTC.

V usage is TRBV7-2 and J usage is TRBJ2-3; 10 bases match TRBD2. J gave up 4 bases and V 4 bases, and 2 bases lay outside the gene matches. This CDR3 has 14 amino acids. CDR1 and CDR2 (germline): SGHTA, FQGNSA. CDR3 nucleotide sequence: TGTGCCAGCAGCTCGAGCGGGAGGGCAGATACGCAGTATTTT. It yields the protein CASSSSGRADTQYF.

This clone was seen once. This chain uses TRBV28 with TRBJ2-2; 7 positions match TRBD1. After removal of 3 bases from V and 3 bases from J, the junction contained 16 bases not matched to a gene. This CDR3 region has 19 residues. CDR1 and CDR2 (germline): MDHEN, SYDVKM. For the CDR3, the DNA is TGTGCCAGCAGTTTGGGCAGGGGGTGGTTTGAAGAGGACACCGGGGAGCTGTTTTTT. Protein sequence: CASSLGRGWFEEDTGELFF.

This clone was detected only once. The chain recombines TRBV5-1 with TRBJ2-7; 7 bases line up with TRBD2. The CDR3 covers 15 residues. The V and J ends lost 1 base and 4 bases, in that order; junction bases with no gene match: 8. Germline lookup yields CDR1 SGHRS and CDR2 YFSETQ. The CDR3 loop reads CASSLHGREAYEQYF. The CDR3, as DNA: TGCGCCAGCAGCTTGCATGGGAGGGAAGCGTACGAGCAGTACTTC.

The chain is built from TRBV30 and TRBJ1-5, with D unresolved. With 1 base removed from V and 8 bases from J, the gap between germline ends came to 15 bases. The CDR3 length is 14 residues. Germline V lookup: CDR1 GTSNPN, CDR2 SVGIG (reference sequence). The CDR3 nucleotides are TGTGCCTGGAGTGCTTCTCCCGTTGGGGAGCCCCAGCATTTT. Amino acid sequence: CAWSASPVGEPQHF.

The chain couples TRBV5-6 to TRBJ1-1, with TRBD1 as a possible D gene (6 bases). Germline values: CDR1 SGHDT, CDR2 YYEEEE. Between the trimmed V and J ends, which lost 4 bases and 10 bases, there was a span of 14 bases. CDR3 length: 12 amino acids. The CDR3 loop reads CASSETQGSAFF. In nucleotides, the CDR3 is TGTGCCAGCAGCGAAACCCAGGGGTCAGCTTTCTTT.

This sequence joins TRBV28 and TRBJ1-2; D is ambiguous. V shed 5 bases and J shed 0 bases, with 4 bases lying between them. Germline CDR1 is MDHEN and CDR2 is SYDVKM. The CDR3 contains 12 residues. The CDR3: CASSRSNYGYTF. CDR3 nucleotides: TGTGCCAGCAGTCGCTCTAACTATGGCTACACCTTC.

Written as DNA, the CDR3 is TGTGCCAGCAGTTCGGGACTAGCATTCATCAGTGAGCAGTTCTTC. It specifies CASSSGLAFISEQFF. The rearrangement links TRBV11-2 to TRBJ2-1, with TRBD2 identical over 9 bases. V lost 6 bases, J lost 9 bases, and 12 bases stayed unmatched. The length of the CDR3 is 15 residues. The germline CDR1 and CDR2 sequences are SGHAT and FQNNGV.

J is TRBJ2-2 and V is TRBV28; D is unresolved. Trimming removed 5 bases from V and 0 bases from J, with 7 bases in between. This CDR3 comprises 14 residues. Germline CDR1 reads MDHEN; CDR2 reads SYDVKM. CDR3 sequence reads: CASSVQPNTGELFF. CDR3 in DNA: TGTGCCAGCAGTGTACAACCGAACACCGGGGAGCTGTTTTTT.

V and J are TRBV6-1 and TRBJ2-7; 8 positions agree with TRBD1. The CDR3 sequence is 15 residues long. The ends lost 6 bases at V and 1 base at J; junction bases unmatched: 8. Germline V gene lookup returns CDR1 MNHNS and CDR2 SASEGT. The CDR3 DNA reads TGTGCCAGCAGCGTGGACAGGGTAACTTCCTACGAGCAGTACTTC. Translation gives CASSVDRVTSYEQYF.

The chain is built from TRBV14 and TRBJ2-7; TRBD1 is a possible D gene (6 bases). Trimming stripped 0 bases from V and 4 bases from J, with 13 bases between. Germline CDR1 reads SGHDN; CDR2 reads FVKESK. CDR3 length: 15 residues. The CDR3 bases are TGTGCCAGCAGCCAAGATGGCAGGGGTTGGTACGAGCAGTACTTC. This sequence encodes CASSQDGRGWYEQYF.

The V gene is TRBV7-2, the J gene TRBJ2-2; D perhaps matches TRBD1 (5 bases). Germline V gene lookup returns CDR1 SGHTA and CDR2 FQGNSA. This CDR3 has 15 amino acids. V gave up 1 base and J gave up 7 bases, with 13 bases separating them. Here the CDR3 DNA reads TGTGCCAGCAGCTTAGGGGGCAGGGCGCACGGGGAGCTGTTTTTT. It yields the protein CASSLGGRAHGELFF.

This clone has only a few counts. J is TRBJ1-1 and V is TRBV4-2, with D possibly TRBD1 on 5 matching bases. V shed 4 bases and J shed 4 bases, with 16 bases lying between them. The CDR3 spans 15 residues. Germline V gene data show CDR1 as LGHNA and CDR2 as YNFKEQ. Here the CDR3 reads CASSRGEVGGTEAFF. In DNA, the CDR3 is TGTGCCAGCAGCCGGGGGGAGGTTGGAGGCACTGAAGCTTTCTTT.

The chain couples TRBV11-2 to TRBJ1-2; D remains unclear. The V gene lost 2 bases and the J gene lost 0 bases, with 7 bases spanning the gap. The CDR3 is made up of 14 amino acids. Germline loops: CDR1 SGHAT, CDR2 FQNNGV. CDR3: CASSLSVANYGYTF. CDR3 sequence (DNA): TGTGCCAGCAGCTTATCGGTAGCTAACTATGGCTACACCTTC.

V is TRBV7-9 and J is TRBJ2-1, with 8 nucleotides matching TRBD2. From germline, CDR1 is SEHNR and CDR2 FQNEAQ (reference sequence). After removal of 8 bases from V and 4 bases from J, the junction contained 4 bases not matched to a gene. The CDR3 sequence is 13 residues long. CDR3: CASLRGAYNEQFF. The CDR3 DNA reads TGTGCCAGCTTGCGGGGGGCTTACAATGAGCAGTTCTTC.

CDR3 coding DNA: TGCGCCAGCAGCTCGTCTGGGGGGGGTAATGAGCAGTTCTTC. Protein: CASSSSGGGNEQFF. This rearrangement joins TRBV10-2 to TRBJ2-1, with TRBD2 matching over 7 bases. The CDR3 contains 14 residues. The trim removed 6 bases at V and 7 bases at J, leaving 9 bases unmatched. Looked up from germline, CDR1 is WSHSY and CDR2 is SAAADI.

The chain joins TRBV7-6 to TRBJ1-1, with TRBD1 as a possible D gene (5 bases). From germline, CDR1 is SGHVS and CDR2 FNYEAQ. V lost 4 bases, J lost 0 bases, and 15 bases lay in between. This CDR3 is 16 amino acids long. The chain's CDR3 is CASSSQGLGMNTEAFF. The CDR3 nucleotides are TGTGCCAGCAGCTCCCAGGGATTGGGAATGAACACTGAAGCTTTCTTT.

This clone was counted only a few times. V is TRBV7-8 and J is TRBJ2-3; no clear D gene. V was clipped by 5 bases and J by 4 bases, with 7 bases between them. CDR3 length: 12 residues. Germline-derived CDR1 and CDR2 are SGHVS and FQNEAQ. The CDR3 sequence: CASSTRADTQYF. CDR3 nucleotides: TGTGCCAGCAGCACTCGGGCAGATACGCAGTATTTT.

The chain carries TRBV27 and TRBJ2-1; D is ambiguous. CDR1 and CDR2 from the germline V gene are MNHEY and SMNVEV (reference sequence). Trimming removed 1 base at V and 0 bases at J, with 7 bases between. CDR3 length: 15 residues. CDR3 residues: CASSLFRVSYNEQFF. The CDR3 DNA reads TGTGCCAGCAGTTTATTTAGGGTCTCCTACAATGAGCAGTTCTTC.